The 28 T cell receptor beta chains presented below share a single source sample, sequenced in a study of cytotoxic CD8 clonotypes in ibrutinib-treated CLL. Profiling relied on immunoSEQ multiplex PCR, and the TCRdb table lists in-frame clones only, not all of them. The table has some 27,000 clones, 57% seen once. The sequenced sample was PBMCs, obtained before ibrutinib treatment. The receptors originated from a human donor with chronic lymphocytic leukemia.

This sequence joins TRBV7-2 and TRBJ1-2; maybe TRBD1 (6 bases). CDR3 length equals 17 residues. The germline V gene has CDR1 SGHTA and CDR2 FQGNSA. Trimming pared 3 bases from V and 3 bases from J, leaving 20 bases between. CDR3 loop: CASSLREGGQKYYGYTF. CDR3 DNA sequence: TGTGCCAGCAGCTTGAGGGAAGGGGGGCAGAAGTACTATGGCTACACCTTC.

By sample share, this clone is medium-sized. The chain links TRBV10-3 to TRBJ1-2; tentative D call: TRBD1 (5 bases). Germline V gene data show CDR1 as ENHRY and CDR2 as SYGVKD. This CDR3 region has 13 residues. With 8 bases removed from V and 4 bases from J, the gap between germline ends came to 14 bases. CDR3 sequence: CAIRAGLSYGYTF. The CDR3 nucleotides are TGTGCCATCCGGGCAGGGCTGAGCTATGGCTACACCTTC.

V is TRBV7-2 and J is TRBJ2-7; 12 nucleotides line up with TRBD2. The J segment lost 0 bases and the V segment lost 6 bases, leaving 3 bases of the junction unmatched. This CDR3 contains 15 residues. Germline V gene sequence: CDR1 SGHTA, CDR2 FQGNSA. CDR3 DNA sequence: TGTGCCAGCAGTTGGACTAGCGGGGCCTCCTACGAGCAGTACTTC. Residues: CASSWTSGASYEQYF.

This clone was seen a few times. The chain carries TRBV12-5 and TRBJ2-2; TRBD2 matches 8 bases. CDR1 is LGHNT and CDR2 is FRNRAP in the germline V gene. The CDR3 loop spans 17 amino acids. V gave up 3 bases and J gave up 3 bases; unmatched junction bases: 9. The DNA of the CDR3 is TGTGCTAGTGGTTTCCCGGGGGGGGCGTTGGACACCGGGGAGCTGTTTTTT. This translates into CASGFPGGALDTGELFF.

This clone occurred a few times. V usage is TRBV21-1 and J usage is TRBJ1-5; TRBD1 is taken as the D call from the table, unchecked against the DNA. TRBV21-1 is classified as a pseudogene. The CDR3 covers 16 residues. The CDR3 sequence is CASSKESRGADQPQHF. In DNA, the CDR3 is TGTGCCAGCAGCAAAGAGAGCAGGGGCGCGGATCAGCCCCAGCATTTT.

The chain employs TRBV19 and TRBJ2-2; 7 bases are shared with TRBD1. The CDR3 extends over 14 amino acids. V trimming: 6 bases; J trimming: 6 bases; junction bases outside the gene matches: 7. Per germline, CDR1 LNHDA and CDR2 SQIVND (reference sequence). The CDR3 DNA reads as TGTGCCAGTAGCCCCGGCGACAGGGCCGGGGAGCTGTTTTTT. Translation: CASSPGDRAGELFF.

This chain joins TRBV6-4 and TRBJ1-5, with D hard to call. The germline V gene has CDR1 MRHNA and CDR2 SNTAGT. The CDR3 consists of 15 residues. The V gene lost 0 bases and the J gene lost 2 bases, with 8 bases spanning the gap. The CDR3 nucleotides are TGTGCCAGCAGTGACTCGAGTTTCCGCAATCAGCCCCAGCATTTT. Amino acids: CASSDSSFRNQPQHF.

This rearrangement joins TRBV6-6 to TRBJ1-5; 11 bases are shared with TRBD1. V shed 0 bases and J 6 bases; nucleotides not matched to a gene: 1. The CDR3 contains 15 residues. In germline, CDR1 is MNHNY, CDR2 SVGAGI (reference sequence). The CDR3 spells CASSYSDRGRQPQHF. CDR3 sequence (DNA): TGTGCCAGCAGTTACTCGGACAGGGGGCGTCAGCCCCAGCATTTT.

The V gene is TRBV6-1, the J gene TRBJ2-5; tentatively, D is TRBD1 or TRBD2 (6 bases each). The V end was cut by 10 bases, the J end by 1 base, with 13 bases between. The CDR3 covers 13 residues. Germline CDR1 is MNHNS and CDR2 is SASEGT. CDR3 sequence: CATRRGSQETQYF. CDR3 nucleotides: TGTGCCACCCGGAGGGGGTCCCAAGAGACCCAGTACTTC.

The table lists this clone with a few counts. J is TRBJ1-1 and V is TRBV6-5; possibly TRBD1 for D (5 bases). Germline V gene data show CDR1 as MNHEY and CDR2 as SVGAGI. The ends were cut back, 2 bases at V and 2 bases at J, with 12 bases in the middle. The CDR3 spans 15 residues. The CDR3 here is CASSYIGHFNTEAFF. CDR3 coding DNA: TGTGCCAGCAGTTACATCGGACATTTTAACACTGAAGCTTTCTTT.

This clone has only a few counts. The V gene is TRBV4-1, the J gene TRBJ1-4; the D is unclear. From germline, CDR1 is MGHRA and CDR2 YSYEKL. V shed 4 bases and J shed 8 bases, with 23 bases lying between them. There are 17 residues in the CDR3. In DNA, the CDR3 is TGCGCCAGCAGCCCCTTAAGGGCAGTTACAAAGGGAGAAAAACTGTTTTTT. This codes for CASSPLRAVTKGEKLFF.

The gene calls are TRBV9 and TRBJ2-1, with 8 positions matching TRBD2. The CDR3 covers 14 residues. Unmatched junction bases numbered 6, after V lost 1 base and J lost 9 bases. Germline CDR1 SGDLS, CDR2 YYNGEE. This CDR3 is CASSVSLAVGEQFF. The CDR3 coding sequence is TGTGCCAGCAGCGTATCACTAGCGGTAGGTGAGCAGTTCTTC.

This clone was seen a few times. J is TRBJ1-2 and V is TRBV10-1; a weak D match, TRBD1 (5 bases). There are 17 residues in the CDR3. V was cut by 2 bases and J by 8 bases, with 24 bases left in between. Per germline, CDR1 WNHNN and CDR2 SYGVQD (reference sequence). Here the CDR3 reads CASSETPRWQGGPGYTF. CDR3 DNA sequence: TGCGCCAGCAGTGAGACCCCTAGGTGGCAGGGTGGACCCGGCTACACCTTC.

The CDR3 nucleotides read TGTGCCAGCAGCCTGTCTAACAGGGGTGAGACCCAGTACTTC. It translates to CASSLSNRGETQYF. The rearrangement joins TRBV5-5 to TRBJ2-5, with 7 positions matching TRBD1. V lost 4 bases to trimming and J lost 5 bases; unmatched junction nucleotides: 8. Germline V gene lookup returns CDR1 SGHKS and CDR2 YYEKEE (reference sequence). There are 14 residues in the CDR3.

V gene TRBV18 combines with J gene TRBJ2-2; 8 bases match TRBD2. The V gene's germline CDR1 is KGHSH and CDR2 LQKENI. With 2 bases clipped from V and 0 bases from J, the junction kept 5 bases outside the gene matches. CDR3 length equals 17 residues. CDR3 nucleotide sequence: TGTGCCAGCTCACCAATCCTTAGCGGGACGAACACCGGGGAGCTGTTTTTT. Protein product: CASSPILSGTNTGELFF.

The genes are TRBV5-4 and TRBJ2-3, with 14 bases identical to TRBD2. The junction had 5 bases not matched to a gene; V was cut back by 5 bases and J by 0 bases. CDR3 length: 17 residues. CDR1 is SGHNT and CDR2 is YYREEE in the germline V gene (reference sequence). CDR3 region: CASRPGLAGASTDTQYF. The CDR3 DNA reads TGTGCCAGCAGACCGGGACTAGCGGGGGCTAGCACAGATACGCAGTATTTT.

This chain uses TRBV7-2 with TRBJ1-6; TRBD1 matches 9 bases. Germline values: CDR1 SGHTA, CDR2 FQGNSA. Losses at the gene ends were 5 bases for V and 14 bases for J; bases not matched to a gene: 13. The CDR3 sequence is 15 residues long. This CDR3 is CASSASGQGWSTLHF. The CDR3 DNA follows: TGTGCCAGCAGCGCGTCGGGACAGGGCTGGTCAACCCTCCACTTT.

The rearrangement links TRBV5-4 to TRBJ2-1; D could derive from TRBD1 or TRBD2 (5 bases each). CDR3 size: 16 residues. Deletions cut 4 bases from V and 2 bases from J, with 16 bases between. The V gene's germline CDR1 is SGHNT and CDR2 YYREEE (reference sequence). CDR3 DNA: TGTGCCAGCAGCCTGGGACCGAGCCGCGCCTACAATGAGCAGTTCTTC. This translates into CASSLGPSRAYNEQFF.

The rearrangement links TRBV28 to TRBJ2-5, with D possibly being TRBD1 or TRBD2 (5 bases each). The ends were cut back, 2 bases at V and 5 bases at J, with 12 bases in the middle. CDR3 length: 14 amino acids. Germline lookup yields CDR1 MDHEN and CDR2 SYDVKM. The CDR3 protein is CASSLAGTGETQYF. The CDR3 coding sequence is TGTGCCAGCAGTTTAGCCGGGACGGGGGAGACCCAGTACTTC.

V is TRBV28 and J is TRBJ2-1, with D unresolved. V lost 1 base and J 3 bases, leaving 4 bases between the germline ends. The CDR3 spans 13 residues. Germline CDR1 MDHEN, CDR2 SYDVKM. CDR3 DNA sequence: TGTGCCAGCAGTTTATACGTCTACAATGAGCAGTTCTTC. Its protein is CASSLYVYNEQFF.

The V and J genes are TRBV7-3 and TRBJ1-2; 7 nucleotides align to TRBD1. V trimming: 4 bases; J trimming: 6 bases; junction bases outside the gene matches: 8. The CDR3 covers 14 residues. Germline loops: CDR1 SGHTA, CDR2 FQGTGA. The chain's CDR3 is CASSSNRGLDGYTF. CDR3 sequence (DNA): TGTGCCAGCAGCTCCAACAGGGGATTGGATGGCTACACCTTC.

The chain employs TRBV6-6 and TRBJ1-5; D not resolved. Trimming pared 2 bases from V and 2 bases from J, leaving 13 bases between. CDR3 size: 16 residues. Per germline, CDR1 MNHNY and CDR2 SVGAGI (reference sequence). CDR3 in amino acids: CASSYVQGMGNQPQHF. Written as DNA, the CDR3 is TGTGCCAGCAGTTACGTACAAGGGATGGGCAATCAGCCCCAGCATTTT.

The rearrangement links TRBV27 to TRBJ1-1, with D maybe TRBD1 (5 bases). This CDR3 comprises 13 residues. Trimming took off 8 bases at V and 0 bases at J, with 10 bases between the two ends. The germline gives CDR1 MNHEY, CDR2 SMNVEV (reference sequence). CDR3 sequence reads: CASRTGMNTEAFF. For the CDR3, the DNA is TGTGCCAGCCGTACAGGCATGAACACTGAAGCTTTCTTT.

The genes are TRBV19 and TRBJ1-5; D is unresolved. V shed 3 bases and J shed 0 bases, with 15 bases lying between them. Germline CDR1 reads LNHDA; CDR2 reads SQIVND (reference sequence). The CDR3 totals 17 residues. The CDR3 region has the DNA TGTGCCAGTAGTATCAGAGCGAGACGCTATAGCAATCAGCCCCAGCATTTT. As protein: CASSIRARRYSNQPQHF.

The chain is built from TRBV19 and TRBJ2-7, with a possible D match to TRBD1 (6 bases). The CDR3 is 14 amino acids. Trimming cost V 7 bases and J 7 bases, with 20 bases left between them. The V gene's germline CDR1 is LNHDA and CDR2 SQIVND (reference sequence). The DNA of the CDR3 is TGTGCCAGTAAACCTACAGGGCAAATTCGGGAGCAGTACTTC. The encoded protein is CASKPTGQIREQYF.

J is TRBJ1-1 and V is TRBV15, with D hard to call. The CDR3 covers 16 residues. CDR1 and CDR2 (germline): LNHNV, YYDKDF (reference sequence). Deletions cut 5 bases from V and 4 bases from J, with 20 bases between. Here the CDR3 DNA reads TGTGCCACCAGCCCAGGAACTAAGGGAAAGGCCACTGAAGCTTTCTTT. It translates to CATSPGTKGKATEAFF. Full variable domain (missing parts from reference TRBV15 and TRBJ1-1): DAMVIQNPRYQVTQFGKPVTLSCSQTLNHNVMYWYQQKSSQAPKLLFHYYDKDFNNEADTPDNFQSRRPNTSFCFLDIRSPGLGDTAMYLCATSPGTKGKATEAFFGQGTRLTVV.

The chain links TRBV4-3 to TRBJ2-3; possibly TRBD1 for D (6 bases). Trimming left V 4 bases short and J 2 bases short, with 13 bases between. The CDR3 sequence is 15 residues long. Germline-derived CDR1 and CDR2 are LGHNA and YSLEER. The CDR3 is CASSLMTGLTDTQYF. The CDR3 DNA is TGCGCCAGCAGCCTCATGACAGGACTCACAGATACGCAGTATTTT.

This clone is a singleton in its sample. This chain uses TRBV29-1 with TRBJ1-1; D remains unclear. CDR3 length equals 16 residues. CDR1 SQVTM and CDR2 ANQGSEA come from the germline V gene. Trimming shortened V by 4 bases and J by 5 bases, and 23 bases separated the two germline ends. The CDR3 protein is CSVGDPDFYVETEAFF. The CDR3 coding sequence is TGCAGCGTTGGTGACCCCGACTTTTACGTGGAAACTGAAGCTTTCTTT.